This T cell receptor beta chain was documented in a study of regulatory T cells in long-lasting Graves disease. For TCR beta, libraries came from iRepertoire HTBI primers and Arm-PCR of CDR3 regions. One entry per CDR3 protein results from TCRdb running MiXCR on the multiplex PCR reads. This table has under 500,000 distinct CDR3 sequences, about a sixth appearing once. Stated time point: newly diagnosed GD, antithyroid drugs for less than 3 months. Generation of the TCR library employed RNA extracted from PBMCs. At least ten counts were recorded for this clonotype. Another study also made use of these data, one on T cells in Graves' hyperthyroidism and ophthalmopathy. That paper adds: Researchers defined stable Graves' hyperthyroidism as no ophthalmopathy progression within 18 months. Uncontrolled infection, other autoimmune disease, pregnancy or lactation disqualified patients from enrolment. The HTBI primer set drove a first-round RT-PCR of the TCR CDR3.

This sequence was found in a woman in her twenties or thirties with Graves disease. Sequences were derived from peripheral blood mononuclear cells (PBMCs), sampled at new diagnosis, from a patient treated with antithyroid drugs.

As DNA, the CDR3 is TGTGCCAGCAGCTCTCCAAATGAGCAGTTCTTC. Its protein is CASSSPNEQFF. The chain is built from TRBV7-9 and TRBJ2-1, with no clear D. This CDR3 is 11 amino acids long. Germline-derived CDR1 and CDR2 are SEHNR and FQNEAQ (reference sequence). Deletions cut 4 bases from V and 7 bases from J, with 5 bases between.